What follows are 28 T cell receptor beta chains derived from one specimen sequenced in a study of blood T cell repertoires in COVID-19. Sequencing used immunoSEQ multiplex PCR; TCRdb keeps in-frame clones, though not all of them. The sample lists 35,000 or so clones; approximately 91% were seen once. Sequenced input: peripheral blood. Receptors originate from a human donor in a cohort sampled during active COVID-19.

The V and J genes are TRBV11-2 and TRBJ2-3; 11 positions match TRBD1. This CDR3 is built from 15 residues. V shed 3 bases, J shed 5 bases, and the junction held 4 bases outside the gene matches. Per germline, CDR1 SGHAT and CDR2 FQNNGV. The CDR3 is CASSLGQGGRDTQYF. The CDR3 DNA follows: TGTGCCAGCAGCTTGGGACAGGGGGGTCGAGATACGCAGTATTTT.

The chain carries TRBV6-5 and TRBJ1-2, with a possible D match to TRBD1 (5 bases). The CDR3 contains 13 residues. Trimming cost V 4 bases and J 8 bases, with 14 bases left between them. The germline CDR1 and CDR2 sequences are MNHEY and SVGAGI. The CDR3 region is CASSLPGIEGYTF. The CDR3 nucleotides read TGTGCCAGCAGTTTACCAGGGATAGAGGGCTACACCTTC.

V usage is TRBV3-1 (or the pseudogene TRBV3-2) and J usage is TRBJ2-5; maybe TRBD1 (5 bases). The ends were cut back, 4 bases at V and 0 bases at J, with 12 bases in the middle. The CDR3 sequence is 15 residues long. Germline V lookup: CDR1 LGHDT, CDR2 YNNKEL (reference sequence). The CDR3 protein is CASSLSDSYQETQYF. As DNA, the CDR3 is TGTGCCAGCAGCCTCTCAGACAGTTACCAAGAGACCCAGTACTTC.

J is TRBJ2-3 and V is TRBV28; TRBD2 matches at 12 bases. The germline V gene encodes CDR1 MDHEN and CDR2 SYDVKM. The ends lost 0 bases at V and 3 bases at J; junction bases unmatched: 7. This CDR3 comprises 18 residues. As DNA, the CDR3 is TGTGCCAGCAGTTTATGGGGGGAGGGGACTAGCGGGACAGATACGCAGTATTTT. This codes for CASSLWGEGTSGTDTQYF.

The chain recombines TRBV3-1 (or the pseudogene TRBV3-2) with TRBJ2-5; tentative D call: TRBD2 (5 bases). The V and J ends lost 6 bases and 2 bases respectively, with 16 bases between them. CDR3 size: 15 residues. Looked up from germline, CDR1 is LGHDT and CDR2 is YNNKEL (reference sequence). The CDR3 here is CASRRESGRQETQYF. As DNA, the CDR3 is TGTGCCAGCAGACGTGAGAGCGGACGTCAAGAGACCCAGTACTTC.

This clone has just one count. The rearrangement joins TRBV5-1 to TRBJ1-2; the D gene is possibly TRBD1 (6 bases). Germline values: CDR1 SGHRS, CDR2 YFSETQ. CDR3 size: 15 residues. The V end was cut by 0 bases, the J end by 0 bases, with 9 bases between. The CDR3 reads CASSLADSPNYGYTF. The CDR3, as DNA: TGCGCCAGCAGCTTGGCGGACAGCCCTAACTATGGCTACACCTTC.

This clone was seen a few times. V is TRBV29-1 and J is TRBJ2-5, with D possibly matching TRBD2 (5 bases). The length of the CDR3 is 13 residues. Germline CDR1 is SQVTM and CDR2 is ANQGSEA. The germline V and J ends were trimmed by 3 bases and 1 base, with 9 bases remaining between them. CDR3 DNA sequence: TGCAGCGTTGATTCGGGATTCCAAGAGACCCAGTACTTC. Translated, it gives CSVDSGFQETQYF.

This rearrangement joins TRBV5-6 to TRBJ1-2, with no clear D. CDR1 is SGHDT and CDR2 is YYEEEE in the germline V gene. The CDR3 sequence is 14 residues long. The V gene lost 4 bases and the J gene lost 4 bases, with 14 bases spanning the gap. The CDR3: CASSLERVGYGYTF. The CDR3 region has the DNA TGTGCCAGCAGCCTCGAGAGGGTAGGCTATGGCTACACCTTC.

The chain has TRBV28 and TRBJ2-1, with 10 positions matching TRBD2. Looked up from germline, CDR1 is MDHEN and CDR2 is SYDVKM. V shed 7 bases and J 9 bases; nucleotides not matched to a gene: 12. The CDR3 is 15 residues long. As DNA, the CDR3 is TGTGCCAGCATCGCTCCCACTAGCGGGAATACTGAGCAGTTCTTC. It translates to CASIAPTSGNTEQFF.

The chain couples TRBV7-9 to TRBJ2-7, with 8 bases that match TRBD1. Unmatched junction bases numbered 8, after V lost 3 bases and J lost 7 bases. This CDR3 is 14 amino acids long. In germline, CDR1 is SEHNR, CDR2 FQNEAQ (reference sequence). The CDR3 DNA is TGTGCCAGCAGCTTTGGGACAGGAGTGGGGGAGCAGTACTTC. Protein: CASSFGTGVGEQYF.

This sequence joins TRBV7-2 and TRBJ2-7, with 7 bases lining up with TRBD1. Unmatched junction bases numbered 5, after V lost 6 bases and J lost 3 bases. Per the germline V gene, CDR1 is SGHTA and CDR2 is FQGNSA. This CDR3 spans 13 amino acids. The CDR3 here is CASRRQGFYEQYF. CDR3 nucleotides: TGTGCCAGCAGACGACAGGGCTTCTACGAGCAGTACTTC. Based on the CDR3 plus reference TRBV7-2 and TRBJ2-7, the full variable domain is GAGVSQSPSNKVTEKGKDVELRCDPISGHTALYWYRQSLGQGLEFLIYFQGNSAPDKSGLPSDRFSAERTGGSVSTLTIQRTQQEDSAVYLCASRRQGFYEQYFGPGTRLTVT.

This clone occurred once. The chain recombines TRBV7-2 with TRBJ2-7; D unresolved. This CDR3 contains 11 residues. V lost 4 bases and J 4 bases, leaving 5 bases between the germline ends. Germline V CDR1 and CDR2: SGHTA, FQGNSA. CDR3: CASSYQYEQYF. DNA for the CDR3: TGTGCCAGCAGCTACCAGTACGAGCAGTACTTC.

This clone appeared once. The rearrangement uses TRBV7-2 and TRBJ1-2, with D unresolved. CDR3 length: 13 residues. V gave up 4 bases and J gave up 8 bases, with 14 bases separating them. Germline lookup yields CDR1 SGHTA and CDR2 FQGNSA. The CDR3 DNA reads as TGTGCCAGCAGCTACTCCCTTACGAGCGGCTACACCTTC. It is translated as CASSYSLTSGYTF.

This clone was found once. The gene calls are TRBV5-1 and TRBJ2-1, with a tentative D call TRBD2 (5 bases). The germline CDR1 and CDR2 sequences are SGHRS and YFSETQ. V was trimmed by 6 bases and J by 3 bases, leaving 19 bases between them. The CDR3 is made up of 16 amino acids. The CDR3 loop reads CASTPEGRSIYNEQFF. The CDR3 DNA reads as TGCGCCAGCACCCCAGAGGGTAGGAGTATCTACAATGAGCAGTTCTTC. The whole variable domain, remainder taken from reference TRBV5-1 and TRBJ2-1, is KAGVTQTPRYLIKTRGQQVTLSCSPISGHRSVSWYQQTPGQGLQFLFEYFSETQRNKGNFPGRFSGRQFSNSRSEMNVSTLELGDSALYLCASTPEGRSIYNEQFFGPGTRLTVL.

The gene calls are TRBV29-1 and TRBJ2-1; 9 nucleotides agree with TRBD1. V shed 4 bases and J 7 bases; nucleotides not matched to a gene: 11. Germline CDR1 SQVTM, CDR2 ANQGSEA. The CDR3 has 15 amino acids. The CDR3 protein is CSVASGTGNRNEQFF. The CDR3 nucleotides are TGCAGCGTTGCATCCGGGACAGGGAATCGAAATGAGCAGTTCTTC.

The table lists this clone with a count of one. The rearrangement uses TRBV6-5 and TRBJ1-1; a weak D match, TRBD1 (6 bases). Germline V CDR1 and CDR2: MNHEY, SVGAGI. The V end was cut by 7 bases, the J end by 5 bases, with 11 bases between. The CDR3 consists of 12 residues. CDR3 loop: CASKEGGTEAFF. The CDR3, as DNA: TGTGCCAGCAAAGAGGGGGGGACTGAAGCTTTCTTT.

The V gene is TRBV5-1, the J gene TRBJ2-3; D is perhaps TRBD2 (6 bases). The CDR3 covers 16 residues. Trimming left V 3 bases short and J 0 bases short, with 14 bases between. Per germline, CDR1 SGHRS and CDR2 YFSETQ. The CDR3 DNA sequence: TGCGCCAGCAGCTCCGGACGGGGGTCTAGCACAGATACGCAGTATTTT. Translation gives CASSSGRGSSTDTQYF.

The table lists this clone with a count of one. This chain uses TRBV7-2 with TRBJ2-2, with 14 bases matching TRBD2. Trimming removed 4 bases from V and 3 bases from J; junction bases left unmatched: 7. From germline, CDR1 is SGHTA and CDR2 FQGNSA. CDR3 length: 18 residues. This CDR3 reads CASSSPSGLAGDTGELFF. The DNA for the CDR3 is TGTGCCAGCAGCTCCCCATCGGGACTAGCGGGGGACACCGGGGAGCTGTTTTTT.

The CDR3 sequence: CASSLPSGDYGYTF. The CDR3 DNA sequence: TGTGCCAGCAGTCTCCCCTCGGGGGACTATGGCTACACCTTC. The V and J genes are TRBV28 and TRBJ1-2; TRBD1 might be the D (5 bases). The V end lost 5 bases, the J end lost 3 bases, and 13 bases lay between the germline ends. CDR1 and CDR2 from the germline V gene are MDHEN and SYDVKM. The CDR3 consists of 14 residues.

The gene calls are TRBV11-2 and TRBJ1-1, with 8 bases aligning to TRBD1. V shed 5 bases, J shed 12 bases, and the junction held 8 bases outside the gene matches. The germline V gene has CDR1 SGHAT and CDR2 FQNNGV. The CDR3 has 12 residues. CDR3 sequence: CASSQNGQGSFF. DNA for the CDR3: TGTGCCAGCAGCCAAAACGGACAGGGTTCTTTCTTT.

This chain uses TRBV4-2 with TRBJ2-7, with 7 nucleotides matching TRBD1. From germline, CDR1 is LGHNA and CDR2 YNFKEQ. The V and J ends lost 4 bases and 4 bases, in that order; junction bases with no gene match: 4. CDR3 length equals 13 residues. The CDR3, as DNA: TGTGCCAGCAGCCCCGGACAGGATTACGAGCAGTACTTC. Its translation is CASSPGQDYEQYF.

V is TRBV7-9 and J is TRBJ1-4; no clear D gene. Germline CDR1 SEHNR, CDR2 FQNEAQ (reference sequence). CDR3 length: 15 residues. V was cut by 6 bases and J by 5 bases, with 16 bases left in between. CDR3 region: CASSLGVVSNEKLFF. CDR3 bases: TGTGCCAGCAGTTTGGGAGTAGTTTCGAATGAAAAACTGTTTTTT.

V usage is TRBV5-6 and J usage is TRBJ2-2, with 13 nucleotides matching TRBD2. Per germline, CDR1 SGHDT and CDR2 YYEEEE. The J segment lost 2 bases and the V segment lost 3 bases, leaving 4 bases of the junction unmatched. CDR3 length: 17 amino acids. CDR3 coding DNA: TGTGCCAGCAGCTCGAGGGGACTAGCGGGAAACACCGGGGAGCTGTTTTTT. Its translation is CASSSRGLAGNTGELFF.

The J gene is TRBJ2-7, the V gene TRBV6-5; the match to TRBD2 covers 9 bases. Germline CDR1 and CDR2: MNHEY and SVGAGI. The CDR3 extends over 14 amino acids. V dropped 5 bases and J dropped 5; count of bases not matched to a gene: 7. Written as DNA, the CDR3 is TGTGCCAGCAGTAGCGGGAGGTTTTCCAACGAGCAGTACTTC. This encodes CASSSGRFSNEQYF.

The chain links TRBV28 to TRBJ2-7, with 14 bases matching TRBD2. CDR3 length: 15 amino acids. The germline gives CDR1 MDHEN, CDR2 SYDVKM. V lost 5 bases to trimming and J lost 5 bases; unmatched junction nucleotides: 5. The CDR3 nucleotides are TGTGCCAGCAGTGTACCGGGACTAGCGGGAGACGAGCAGTACTTC. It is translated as CASSVPGLAGDEQYF.

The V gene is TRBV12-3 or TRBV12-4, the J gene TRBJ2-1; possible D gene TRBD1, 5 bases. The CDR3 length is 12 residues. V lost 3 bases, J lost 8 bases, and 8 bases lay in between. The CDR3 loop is CASSLMGHEQFF. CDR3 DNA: TGTGCCAGCAGTTTGATGGGGCATGAGCAGTTCTTC.

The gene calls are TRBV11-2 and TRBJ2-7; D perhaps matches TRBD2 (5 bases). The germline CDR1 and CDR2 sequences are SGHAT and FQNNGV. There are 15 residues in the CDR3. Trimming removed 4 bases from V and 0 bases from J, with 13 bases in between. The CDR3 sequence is CASSSEGGRSYEQYF. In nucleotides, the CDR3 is TGTGCCAGCAGCTCCGAGGGTGGACGCTCCTACGAGCAGTACTTC. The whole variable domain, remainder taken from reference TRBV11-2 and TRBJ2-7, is EAGVAQSPRYKIIEKRQSVAFWCNPISGHATLYWYQQILGQGPKLLIQFQNNGVVDDSQLPKDRFSAERLKGVDSTLKIQPAKLEDSAVYLCASSSEGGRSYEQYFGPGTRLTVT.

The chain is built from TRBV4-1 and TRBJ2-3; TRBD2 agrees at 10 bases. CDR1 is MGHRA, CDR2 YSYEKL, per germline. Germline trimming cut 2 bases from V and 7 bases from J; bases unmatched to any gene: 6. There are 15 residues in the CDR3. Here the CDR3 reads CASSQSAGGPNTQYF. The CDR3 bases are TGCGCCAGCAGCCAATCAGCGGGAGGGCCAAATACGCAGTATTTT.